The 25 T cell receptor beta chains presented below share a single source sample, sequenced in a study of blood T cell repertoires in COVID-19. Only in-frame clones appear in the TCRdb table, and some are missing; sequencing was by immunoSEQ multiplex PCR. The data contain fewer than 110,000 clones, 85% to 95% of them singletons. The material sequenced was peripheral blood. The receptors shown here come from a man in his fifties with active COVID-19.

This chain uses TRBV4-1 with TRBJ1-1; 7 bases are shared with TRBD1. Looked up from germline, CDR1 is MGHRA and CDR2 is YSYEKL. The CDR3 runs to 14 residues. Trimming cost V 4 bases and J 2 bases; bases outside gene matches: 4. The CDR3: CASSLGTANTEAFF. CDR3 sequence (DNA): TGCGCCAGCAGCCTAGGGACAGCTAACACTGAAGCTTTCTTT.

The chain couples TRBV30 to TRBJ2-2; a weak D match, TRBD1 (6 bases). Per germline, CDR1 GTSNPN and CDR2 SVGIG (reference sequence). The CDR3 has 14 residues. Deletions cut 4 bases from V and 5 bases from J, with 14 bases between. CDR3 in DNA: TGTGCCTGGAACCGACAGGCTAGGACCGGGGAGCTGTTTTTT. Its protein product is CAWNRQARTGELFF.

The V gene is TRBV2, the J gene TRBJ2-7, with 10 bases that match TRBD2. Trimming at V came to 1 base and at J to 7 bases, leaving 7 bases not matched to a gene. This CDR3 contains 15 residues. Germline CDR1 is SNHLY and CDR2 is FYNNEI. This CDR3 reads CASSEEGLAPQEQYF. The DNA for the CDR3 is TGTGCCAGCAGTGAAGAGGGACTAGCGCCTCAAGAGCAGTACTTC. The full variable domain, its missing parts supplied by reference TRBV2 and TRBJ2-7, is EPEVTQTPSHQVTQMGQEVILRCVPISNHLYFYWYRQILGQKVEFLVSFYNNEISEKSEIFDDQFSVERPDGSNFTLKIRSTKLEDSAMYFCASSEEGLAPQEQYFGPGTRLTVT.

The genes are TRBV30 and TRBJ1-1, with 8 bases matching TRBD1. V trimming: 5 bases; J trimming: 7 bases; junction bases outside the gene matches: 9. Germline lookup yields CDR1 GTSNPN and CDR2 SVGIG (reference sequence). CDR3 size: 13 residues. The CDR3 loop is CAWRDRGLSEAFF. For the CDR3, the DNA is TGTGCCTGGCGCGACAGGGGATTGAGTGAAGCTTTCTTT. The full variable domain, completed using reference TRBV30 and TRBJ1-1, is SQTIHQWPATLVQPVGSPLSLECTVEGTSNPNLYWYRQAAGRGLQLLFYSVGIGQISSEVPQNLSASRPQDRQFILSSKKLLLSDSGFYLCAWRDRGLSEAFFGQGTRLTVV.

The chain links TRBV11-2 to TRBJ1-1, with D possibly TRBD1 on 5 matching bases. Per germline, CDR1 SGHAT and CDR2 FQNNGV. This CDR3 comprises 14 residues. Deletions cut 1 base from V and 1 base from J, with 7 bases between. The CDR3 region has the DNA TGTGCCAGCAGCTTAGCGGGGGGGAACACTGAAGCTTTCTTT. Its protein product is CASSLAGGNTEAFF.

The V and J genes are TRBV9 and TRBJ1-3; D not certain. CDR1 and CDR2 from the germline V gene are SGDLS and YYNGEE. With 0 bases removed from V and 2 bases from J, the gap between germline ends came to 12 bases. The CDR3 runs to 16 residues. CDR3 bases: TGTGCCAGCAGCGTAGTGGAGGTACCACCTGGAAACACCATATATTTT. Residues: CASSVVEVPPGNTIYF.

The chain has TRBV19 and TRBJ1-2; TRBD1 aligns across 7 bases. CDR1 and CDR2 from the germline V gene are LNHDA and SQIVND (reference sequence). J was trimmed by 8 bases and V by 3 bases; bases with no gene match: 9. CDR3 size: 14 residues. CDR3: CASSIYPGGSGYTF. In DNA, the CDR3 is TGTGCCAGTAGTATTTATCCAGGGGGATCGGGCTACACCTTC. The full variable domain, in which reference TRBV19 and TRBJ1-2 provide the parts outside the CDR3, is DGGITQSPKYLFRKEGQNVTLSCEQNLNHDAMYWYRQDPGQGLRLIYYSQIVNDFQKGDIAEGYSVSREKKESFPLTVTSAQKNPTAFYLCASSIYPGGSGYTFGSGTRLTVV.

V is TRBV19 and J is TRBJ1-2; D not certain. The CDR3 is 12 amino acids. V gave up 5 bases and J gave up 4 bases, with 8 bases separating them. Germline V lookup: CDR1 LNHDA, CDR2 SQIVND (reference sequence). The DNA of the CDR3 is TGTGCCAGTAGTCCTAGGTTCTATGGCTACACCTTC. It yields the protein CASSPRFYGYTF.

The chain joins TRBV10-1 to TRBJ1-1; maybe TRBD1 (5 bases). Trimming pared 0 bases from V and 0 bases from J, leaving 8 bases between. The CDR3 extends over 15 amino acids. Germline V gives CDR1 WNHNN, CDR2 SYGVQD (reference sequence). CDR3 residues: CASSESAGVNTEAFF. Written as DNA, the CDR3 is TGCGCCAGCAGTGAGTCGGCGGGGGTGAACACTGAAGCTTTCTTT.

The rearrangement joins TRBV5-1 to TRBJ2-2, with 7 bases that match TRBD2. This CDR3 is built from 14 residues. Germline CDR1 SGHRS, CDR2 YFSETQ. With V trimmed by 3 bases and J by 7 bases, 6 bases remained unmatched. CDR3 in DNA: TGCGCCAGCAGCTCAACACGGGACTACGGGGAGCTGTTTTTT. This gives the protein CASSSTRDYGELFF.

This clone is a singleton in its sample. CDR3 protein: CASRTPGLAVRDTQYF. CDR3 DNA sequence: TGTGCCAGCAGGACACCGGGACTAGCGGTTCGGGATACGCAGTATTTT. The chain has TRBV28 and TRBJ2-3; the match to TRBD2 covers 11 bases. Germline trimming cut 6 bases from V and 6 bases from J; bases unmatched to any gene: 11. The CDR3 has 16 amino acids. Germline loops: CDR1 MDHEN, CDR2 SYDVKM. The full variable domain, in which reference TRBV28 and TRBJ2-3 provide the parts outside the CDR3, is DVKVTQSSRYLVKRTGEKVFLECVQDMDHENMFWYRQDPGLGLRLIYFSYDVKMKEKGDIPEGYSVSREKKERFSLILESASTNQTSMYLCASRTPGLAVRDTQYFGPGTRLTVL.

The V and J genes are TRBV30 and TRBJ1-5, with a tentative D call TRBD1 (5 bases). The germline V gene encodes CDR1 GTSNPN and CDR2 SVGIG (reference sequence). V lost 0 bases and J 3 bases, leaving 15 bases between the germline ends. The length of the CDR3 is 16 residues. The CDR3, as DNA: TGTGCCTGGAGTGTACCAGGGAATCGTAACAATCAGCCCCAGCATTTT. Amino acids: CAWSVPGNRNNQPQHF.

The chain has TRBV6-5 and TRBJ2-1, with TRBD2 matching over 10 bases. The CDR3 is made up of 15 amino acids. Germline CDR1 is MNHEY and CDR2 is SVGAGI. V lost 8 bases to trimming and J lost 2 bases; unmatched junction nucleotides: 6. CDR3 nucleotides: TGTGCCAGCCTGTCGAGCGGGAGGGCCTACAATGAGCAGTTCTTC. It encodes CASLSSGRAYNEQFF.

The chain recombines TRBV18 with TRBJ2-7, with D tentatively TRBD2 (6 bases). V shed 3 bases and J shed 6 bases, with 18 bases lying between them. The CDR3 consists of 15 residues. Germline CDR1 and CDR2: KGHSH and LQKENI. DNA for the CDR3: TGTGCCAGCTCACCCTCGGTGGGGACTGGTGGCGAGCAGTACTTC. It translates to CASSPSVGTGGEQYF. Full variable domain (outside the CDR3, taken from reference TRBV18 and TRBJ2-7): NAGVMQNPRHLVRRRGQEARLRCSPMKGHSHVYWYRQLPEEGLKFMVYLQKENIIDESGMPKERFSAEFPKEGPSILRIQQVVRGDSAAYFCASSPSVGTGGEQYFGPGTRLTVT.

The chain recombines TRBV11-2 with TRBJ2-5; unclear D gene. The CDR3 loop spans 16 amino acids. The ends were cut back, 1 base at V and 0 bases at J, with 12 bases in the middle. From germline, CDR1 is SGHAT and CDR2 FQNNGV. The DNA for the CDR3 is TGTGCCAGCAGCTTAGGCGGTGGATCGTACCAAGAGACCCAGTACTTC. This sequence encodes CASSLGGGSYQETQYF.

CDR3 nucleotides: TGTGCCAGCAGCCCGCTAGCGGGAGGTCACGAGCAGTACTTC. Translating it yields CASSPLAGGHEQYF. This sequence joins TRBV7-2 and TRBJ2-7; 11 positions agree with TRBD2. V lost 5 bases and J lost 5; bases outside the gene matches: 5. The CDR3 consists of 14 residues. CDR1 is SGHTA and CDR2 is FQGNSA in the germline V gene.

This CDR3 is CASSPVNQPQHF. The DNA of the CDR3 is TGTGCCAGCAGCCCCGTCAATCAGCCCCAGCATTTT. The V call is TRBV12-3 or TRBV12-4, the J call TRBJ1-5; D not certain. Between the trimmed V and J ends, which lost 6 bases and 3 bases, there was a span of 6 bases. CDR3 length: 12 amino acids.

J is TRBJ2-7 and V is TRBV6-5; D ambiguous. The V and J ends lost 5 bases and 6 bases respectively, with 20 bases between them. Germline lookup yields CDR1 MNHEY and CDR2 SVGAGI. The length of the CDR3 is 15 residues. The CDR3 sequence: CASSMSPTWAREQYF. For the CDR3, the DNA is TGTGCCAGCAGTATGAGCCCGACCTGGGCTCGCGAGCAGTACTTC.

This clone showed up just once. The chain couples TRBV6-4 to TRBJ1-1, with 9 bases aligning to TRBD1. The CDR3 covers 15 residues. The V and J ends lost 6 bases and 1 base, in that order; junction bases with no gene match: 6. CDR1 and CDR2 (germline): MRHNA, SNTAGT. This CDR3 reads CASRSWDRENTEAFF. The DNA of the CDR3 is TGTGCCAGCAGAAGCTGGGACAGGGAGAACACTGAAGCTTTCTTT.

This rearrangement joins TRBV7-3 to TRBJ2-3; tentative D call: TRBD2 (5 bases). The CDR3 has 17 residues. V lost 0 bases and J 3 bases, leaving 16 bases between the germline ends. Germline V gene lookup returns CDR1 SGHTA and CDR2 FQGTGA. The CDR3 sequence: CASSLTALLEGTDTQYF. For the CDR3, the DNA is TGTGCCAGCAGCTTAACGGCCCTACTAGAAGGGACAGATACGCAGTATTTT.

V gene TRBV5-1 combines with J gene TRBJ1-4; D not resolved. Trimming removed 4 bases from V and 8 bases from J, with 15 bases in between. The CDR3 contains 14 residues. The germline V gene has CDR1 SGHRS and CDR2 YFSETQ. CDR3 sequence: CASSLNALEEKLFF. The CDR3 DNA reads TGCGCCAGCAGCCTAAACGCTCTGGAGGAAAAACTGTTTTTT.

This clone has a single count. The rearrangement links TRBV9 to TRBJ1-2; a weak D match, TRBD1 (6 bases). The CDR3 is 14 residues long. The V end lost 3 bases, the J end lost 2 bases, and 11 bases lay between the germline ends. CDR1 is SGDLS and CDR2 is YYNGEE in the germline V gene. This chain's CDR3 is CASSASQGNYGYTF. The CDR3 bases are TGTGCCAGCAGCGCATCGCAGGGGAACTATGGCTACACCTTC.

The chain couples TRBV20-1 to TRBJ2-1; D ambiguous. Trimming removed 3 bases at V and 6 bases at J, with 9 bases between. Germline V gene data show CDR1 as DFQATT and CDR2 as SNEGSKA (reference sequence). The CDR3 contains 12 residues. CDR3 bases: TGCAGTGCTAGTGAATACGGCAATGAGCAGTTCTTC. It encodes CSASEYGNEQFF.

The chain employs TRBV7-3 and TRBJ2-7, with D maybe TRBD1 (6 bases). Trimming removed 5 bases from V and 6 bases from J, with 14 bases in between. Germline assignment: CDR1 SGHTA and CDR2 FQGTGA. This CDR3 is built from 13 residues. Here the CDR3 reads CASSPDRIGEQYF. CDR3 coding DNA: TGTGCCAGCAGCCCGGACAGAATCGGCGAGCAGTACTTC.

The gene calls are TRBV28 and TRBJ2-5, with 12 bases fitting TRBD2. The trim removed 6 bases at V and 1 base at J, leaving 6 bases unmatched. CDR1 and CDR2 from the germline V gene are MDHEN and SYDVKM. This CDR3 contains 16 residues. In nucleotides, the CDR3 is TGTGCCAGCAGCCTCAGGACTAGCGGGACCCAAGAGACCCAGTACTTC. Encoded protein: CASSLRTSGTQETQYF. The whole variable domain, remainder taken from reference TRBV28 and TRBJ2-5, is DVKVTQSSRYLVKRTGEKVFLECVQDMDHENMFWYRQDPGLGLRLIYFSYDVKMKEKGDIPEGYSVSREKKERFSLILESASTNQTSMYLCASSLRTSGTQETQYFGPGTRLLVL.